The next 9 T cell receptor beta chains were all read from a single sample in a study of blood T cell repertoires in COVID-19 (dated by TCRdb to 2020 to 2022). Library prep was done by the immunoSEQ multiplex PCR assay. As stored in TCRdb, this immuneACCESS dataset retains in-frame rearrangements with V and J assigned. A fraction of the clones does not appear; measured against another copy, unresolved V genes explain less than half of the discrepancy, and the remainder lacks a known reason. Counted in this sample were about 250,000 clones; around 90% of them appeared once. The ten largest clones represent roughly 0.79% of the sample. The material sequenced was peripheral blood. These receptors were obtained from a man aged 30 to 39 with COVID-19, enrolled during active disease.

The J gene is TRBJ1-3, the V gene TRBV6-8; D remains ambiguous. V was clipped by 0 bases and J by 4 bases, with 19 bases between them. The CDR3 totals 18 residues. Germline lookup yields CDR1 MNHGY and CDR2 SAAAGT. CDR3 nucleotide sequence: TGTGCCAGCAGTTACTCGATACCCCCACCCTATAAGGGAAACACCATATATTTT. Residues: CASSYSIPPPYKGNTIYF.

This rearrangement joins TRBV15 to TRBJ1-1, with a tentative D call TRBD1 (5 bases). The CDR3 length is 15 residues. Germline CDR1 LNHNV, CDR2 YYDKDF (reference sequence). Trimming took off 3 bases at V and 9 bases at J, with 20 bases between the two ends. The CDR3 sequence is CATSSGTRALGKAFF. DNA for the CDR3: TGTGCCACCAGCAGCGGGACTCGGGCTCTTGGAAAAGCTTTCTTT.

This chain uses TRBV5-1 with TRBJ1-2, with D maybe TRBD1 (6 bases). Germline V gene sequence: CDR1 SGHRS, CDR2 YFSETQ. The CDR3 consists of 15 residues. The V gene lost 4 bases and the J gene lost 8 bases, with 21 bases spanning the gap. The CDR3 loop is CASSLRQDGTGGYTF. The CDR3, as DNA: TGCGCCAGCAGCCTACGACAGGATGGGACGGGAGGCTACACCTTC.

The chain couples TRBV19 to TRBJ2-5, with 11 positions matching TRBD2. Per germline, CDR1 LNHDA and CDR2 SQIVND (reference sequence). V gave up 4 bases and J gave up 3 bases; unmatched junction bases: 4. CDR3 size: 15 residues. CDR3 nucleotides: TGTGCCAGTAGTACCGGACTAGCGGGTGAAGAGACCCAGTACTTC. The encoded protein is CASSTGLAGEETQYF.

This chain joins TRBV19 and TRBJ2-2; tentative D call: TRBD1 (7 bases). CDR3 length: 15 residues. The V end lost 4 bases, the J end lost 3 bases, and 12 bases lay between the germline ends. Germline V gene lookup returns CDR1 LNHDA and CDR2 SQIVND (reference sequence). In nucleotides, the CDR3 is TGTGCCAGTAGTAACGTCAGGGGGGACACCGGGGAGCTGTTTTTT. This translates into CASSNVRGDTGELFF.

This chain links TRBV4-1 with TRBJ1-6; tentative D call: TRBD1 (5 bases). CDR3 length: 17 amino acids. Trimming cost V 1 base and J 7 bases, with 17 bases left between them. Germline assignment: CDR1 MGHRA and CDR2 YSYEKL. In DNA form, the CDR3 reads TGCGCCAGCAGCCAAGTTTTGTTGGCAGGGCGGAATTCACCCCTCCACTTT. This translates into CASSQVLLAGRNSPLHF.

The rearrangement links TRBV6-4 to TRBJ2-7, with 7 bases matching TRBD1. The germline gives CDR1 MRHNA, CDR2 SNTAGT. The CDR3 runs to 17 residues. Unmatched junction bases numbered 10, after V lost 0 bases and J lost 2 bases. The CDR3 sequence: CASSDSRSLDRTYEQYF. The CDR3 nucleotides are TGTGCCAGCAGTGACTCAAGAAGCTTGGACAGGACCTACGAGCAGTACTTC.

This rearrangement joins TRBV21-1 to TRBJ2-7; TRBD1 was called by the table and not checked on the DNA. TRBV21-1 has pseudogene status. The CDR3 is 16 amino acids. CDR3 nucleotides: TGTGCCAGCAGCAAAGGTCCCGATCGGGACAGGTACGAGCAGTACTTC. Protein sequence: CASSKGPDRDRYEQYF.

With respect to this clone: The same CDR3 arises from other DNA sequences in this sample as well. V and J are TRBV6-5 and TRBJ1-1; TRBD1 aligns across 7 bases. Germline values: CDR1 MNHEY, CDR2 SVGAGI. CDR3 size: 14 residues. V lost 0 bases, J lost 5 bases, and 3 bases stayed unmatched. CDR3 bases: TGTGCCAGCAGTTACTCAGGGGGCAGGACTGAAGCTTTCTTT. This gives the protein CASSYSGGRTEAFF.